This is a list of T cell receptor beta chains from one sample in a study of blood T cell repertoires in COVID-19. Profiling relied on immunoSEQ multiplex PCR, and the TCRdb table lists in-frame clones only, not all of them. The profile covers 150,000 to 200,000 clones, with 70% to 85% appearing a single time and 19% taken by the ten largest. The sequenced sample consisted of PBMCs or T cells enriched from blood (not recorded which). The receptors were gathered from an older woman in a cohort exposed to, infected with or recovered from COVID-19 (not recorded which). The CDR3 runs from the conserved cysteine through the conserved F or W. The order of the fields is CDR3 protein, V gene, clone size, J gene. Some rows have no size entry. The others give once, few or many, or a class for an expanded clone.

cdr3_aa: CASSQVRGSAQYF; v_call: TRBV11-2; clone_size: few; j_call: TRBJ2-5
cdr3_aa: CAITDRGSYNEQFF; v_call: TRBV10-3; clone_size: .; j_call: TRBJ2-1
cdr3_aa: CSASKHTEAFF; v_call: TRBV20-1; clone_size: .; j_call: TRBJ1-1
cdr3_aa: CASSPAGNEQFF; v_call: TRBV18; clone_size: .; j_call: TRBJ2-1
cdr3_aa: CASTIQGFYGYTF; v_call: TRBV28; clone_size: .; j_call: TRBJ1-2
cdr3_aa: CASSFGGPAYEQYF; v_call: TRBV5-4; clone_size: .; j_call: TRBJ2-7
cdr3_aa: CAWSPSGTLAKNIQYF; v_call: TRBV30; clone_size: .; j_call: TRBJ2-4
cdr3_aa: CASSLTSGSYNEQFF; v_call: TRBV11-2; clone_size: .; j_call: TRBJ2-1
cdr3_aa: CAIEGNLSGNTIYF; v_call: TRBV21-1; clone_size: .; j_call: TRBJ1-3
cdr3_aa: CASSRTSGRNEQYF; v_call: TRBV28; clone_size: .; j_call: TRBJ2-7
cdr3_aa: CASSQGTAGANVLTF; v_call: TRBV9; clone_size: .; j_call: TRBJ2-6
cdr3_aa: CASRRRSRGDNEQFF; v_call: TRBV21-1; clone_size: .; j_call: TRBJ2-1
cdr3_aa: CASGRTSGPPYEQYF; v_call: TRBV19; clone_size: .; j_call: TRBJ2-7
cdr3_aa: CASSLAHTHNEQFF; v_call: TRBV19; clone_size: .; j_call: TRBJ2-1
cdr3_aa: CASSQDQAQPQHF; v_call: TRBV3-1/TRBV3-2; clone_size: .; j_call: TRBJ1-5
cdr3_aa: CASNVFGQNTEAFF; v_call: TRBV28; clone_size: .; j_call: TRBJ1-1
cdr3_aa: CASSIAGTGNEKLFF; v_call: TRBV19; clone_size: .; j_call: TRBJ1-4
cdr3_aa: CASSLLAGGGTQYF; v_call: TRBV6-5; clone_size: few; j_call: TRBJ2-3
cdr3_aa: CASSPIGARGNNQPQHF; v_call: TRBV18; clone_size: .; j_call: TRBJ1-5
cdr3_aa: CATSRGAGNTIYF; v_call: TRBV15; clone_size: .; j_call: TRBJ1-3
cdr3_aa: CASLVRGQETQYF; v_call: TRBV12-3/TRBV12-4; clone_size: .; j_call: TRBJ2-5
cdr3_aa: CASSRSGTTDNEQFF; v_call: TRBV5-1; clone_size: .; j_call: TRBJ2-1
cdr3_aa: CATTWGQGNGELFF; v_call: TRBV24-1; clone_size: .; j_call: TRBJ2-2
cdr3_aa: CASSFGGAREKLFF; v_call: TRBV27; clone_size: .; j_call: TRBJ1-4
cdr3_aa: CASTADSYGYTF; v_call: TRBV28; clone_size: .; j_call: TRBJ1-2
cdr3_aa: CASSSIGGSGNTIYF; v_call: TRBV7-2; clone_size: .; j_call: TRBJ1-3
cdr3_aa: CATSAGGYQPQHF; v_call: TRBV24-1; clone_size: .; j_call: TRBJ1-5
cdr3_aa: CASSRGGGQGFDEQFF; v_call: TRBV3-1/TRBV3-2; clone_size: .; j_call: TRBJ2-1
cdr3_aa: CASSAHANSGNTIYF; v_call: TRBV9; clone_size: few; j_call: TRBJ1-3
cdr3_aa: CASSTPAGGEQFF; v_call: TRBV18; clone_size: .; j_call: TRBJ2-1
cdr3_aa: CASSLPGQGLPGNTIYF; v_call: TRBV7-6; clone_size: .; j_call: TRBJ1-3
cdr3_aa: CASSPRTTTSSEQFF; v_call: TRBV3-1/TRBV3-2; clone_size: .; j_call: TRBJ2-1
cdr3_aa: CAWSAQGGGEQYF; v_call: TRBV30; clone_size: .; j_call: TRBJ2-7
cdr3_aa: CASSANRVESDTQYF; v_call: TRBV25-1; clone_size: .; j_call: TRBJ2-3
cdr3_aa: CASSERDSRNYGYTF; v_call: TRBV6-1; clone_size: .; j_call: TRBJ1-2
cdr3_aa: CASRGLSQETQYF; v_call: TRBV2; clone_size: few; j_call: TRBJ2-5
cdr3_aa: CASSLWERDTQYF; v_call: TRBV12-3/TRBV12-4; clone_size: .; j_call: TRBJ2-3
cdr3_aa: CASSETSGSPPGEQFF; v_call: TRBV9; clone_size: .; j_call: TRBJ2-1
cdr3_aa: CASSLVGRQNGYTF; v_call: TRBV27; clone_size: few; j_call: TRBJ1-2
cdr3_aa: CASSLRTGINTEAFF; v_call: TRBV5-1; clone_size: .; j_call: TRBJ1-1
cdr3_aa: CATSDFSGAGEQFF; v_call: TRBV24-1; clone_size: .; j_call: TRBJ2-1
cdr3_aa: CASSSRTGREETQYF; v_call: TRBV5-4; clone_size: many; j_call: TRBJ2-5
cdr3_aa: CASSNHPPPVVRTEAFF; v_call: TRBV18; clone_size: once; j_call: TRBJ1-1
cdr3_aa: CASSADRETDTQYF; v_call: TRBV2; clone_size: .; j_call: TRBJ2-3
cdr3_aa: CASSHGITGEETQYF; v_call: TRBV4-2; clone_size: .; j_call: TRBJ2-5
cdr3_aa: CASSSVGTLGTDTQYF; v_call: TRBV11-2; clone_size: .; j_call: TRBJ2-3
cdr3_aa: CASHRQGGSYNSPLHF; v_call: TRBV13; clone_size: .; j_call: TRBJ1-6
cdr3_aa: CASSLGTGSPMYEQYF; v_call: TRBV11-3; clone_size: few; j_call: TRBJ2-7
cdr3_aa: CASSLLADTQYF; v_call: TRBV7-8; clone_size: .; j_call: TRBJ2-3
cdr3_aa: CAISESGTGGDQPQHF; v_call: TRBV10-3; clone_size: .; j_call: TRBJ1-5
cdr3_aa: CASSSRLAGGHETQYF; v_call: TRBV7-6; clone_size: .; j_call: TRBJ2-5
cdr3_aa: CASSLSWGERRNEQFF; v_call: TRBV7-3; clone_size: .; j_call: TRBJ2-1
cdr3_aa: CASSIGPRELAGGVSYNEQFF; v_call: TRBV19; clone_size: .; j_call: TRBJ2-1
cdr3_aa: CASSPRGGLANTGELFF; v_call: TRBV7-9; clone_size: .; j_call: TRBJ2-2
cdr3_aa: CSVDSQGDGYTF; v_call: TRBV29-1; clone_size: .; j_call: TRBJ1-2
cdr3_aa: CASSVAGLAGAYNEQFF; v_call: TRBV9; clone_size: .; j_call: TRBJ2-1